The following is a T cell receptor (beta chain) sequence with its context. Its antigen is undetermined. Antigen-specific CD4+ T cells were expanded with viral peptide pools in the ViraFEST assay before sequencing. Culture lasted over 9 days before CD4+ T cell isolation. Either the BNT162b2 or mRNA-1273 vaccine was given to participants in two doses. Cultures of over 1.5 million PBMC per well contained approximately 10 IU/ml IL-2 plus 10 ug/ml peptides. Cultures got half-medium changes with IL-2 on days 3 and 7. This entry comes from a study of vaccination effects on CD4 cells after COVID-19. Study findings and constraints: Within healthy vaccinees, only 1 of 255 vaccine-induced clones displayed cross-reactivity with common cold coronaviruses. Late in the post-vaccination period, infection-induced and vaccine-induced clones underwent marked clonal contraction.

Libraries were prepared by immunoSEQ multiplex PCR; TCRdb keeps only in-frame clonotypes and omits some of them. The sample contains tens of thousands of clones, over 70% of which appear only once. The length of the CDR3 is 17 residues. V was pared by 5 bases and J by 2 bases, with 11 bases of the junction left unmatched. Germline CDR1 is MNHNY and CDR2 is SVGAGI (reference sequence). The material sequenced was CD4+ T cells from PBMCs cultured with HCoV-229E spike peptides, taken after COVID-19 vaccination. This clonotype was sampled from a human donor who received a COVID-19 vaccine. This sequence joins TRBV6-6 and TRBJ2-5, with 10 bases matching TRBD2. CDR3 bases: TGTGCCAGCAGTCTTCAAAGGACTAGCGGAGCGCAAGAGACCCAGTACTTC. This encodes CASSLQRTSGAQETQYF.